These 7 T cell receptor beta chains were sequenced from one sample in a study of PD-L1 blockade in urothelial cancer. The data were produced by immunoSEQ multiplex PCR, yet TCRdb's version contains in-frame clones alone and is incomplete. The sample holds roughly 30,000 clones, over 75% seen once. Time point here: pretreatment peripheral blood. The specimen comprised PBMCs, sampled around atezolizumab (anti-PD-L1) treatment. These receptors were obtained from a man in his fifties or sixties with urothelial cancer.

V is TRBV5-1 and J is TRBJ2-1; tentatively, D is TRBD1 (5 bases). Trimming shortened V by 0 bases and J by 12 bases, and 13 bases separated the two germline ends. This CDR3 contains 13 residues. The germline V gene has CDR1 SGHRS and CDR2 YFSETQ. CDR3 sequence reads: CASSLDPYTGQFF. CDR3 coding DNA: TGCGCCAGCAGCTTGGATCCGTATACAGGGCAGTTCTTC.

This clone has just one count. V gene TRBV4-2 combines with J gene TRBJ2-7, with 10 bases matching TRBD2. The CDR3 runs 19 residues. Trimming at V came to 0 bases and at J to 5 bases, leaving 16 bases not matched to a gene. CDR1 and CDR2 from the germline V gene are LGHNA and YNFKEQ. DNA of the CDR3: TGTGCCAGCAGCCAAGATCGGGCTAGCGGGAGTTGGATGGGCCACGAGCAGTACTTC. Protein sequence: CASSQDRASGSWMGHEQYF.

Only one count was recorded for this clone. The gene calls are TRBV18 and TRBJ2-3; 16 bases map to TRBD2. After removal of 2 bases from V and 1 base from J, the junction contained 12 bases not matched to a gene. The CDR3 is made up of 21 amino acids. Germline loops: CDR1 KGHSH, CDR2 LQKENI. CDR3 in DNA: TGTGCCAGCTCACCAACCGCCGGGACTAGCGGGAGGGCCCCGGGCACAGATACGCAGTATTTT. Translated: CASSPTAGTSGRAPGTDTQYF.

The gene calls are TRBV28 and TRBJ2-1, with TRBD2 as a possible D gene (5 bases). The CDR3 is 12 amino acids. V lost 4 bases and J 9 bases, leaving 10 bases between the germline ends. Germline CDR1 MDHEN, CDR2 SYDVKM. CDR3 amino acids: CASSSTSSEQFF. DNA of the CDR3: TGTGCCAGCAGTTCAACTAGTAGTGAGCAGTTCTTC.

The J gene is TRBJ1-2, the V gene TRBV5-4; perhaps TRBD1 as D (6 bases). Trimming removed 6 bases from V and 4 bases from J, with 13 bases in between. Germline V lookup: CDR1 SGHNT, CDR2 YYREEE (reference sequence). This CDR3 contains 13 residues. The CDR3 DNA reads TGTGCCAGCAAGGGGGGGGCAACCTATGGCTACACCTTC. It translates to CASKGGATYGYTF. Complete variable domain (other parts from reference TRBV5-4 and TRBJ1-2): ETGVTQSPTHLIKTRGQQVTLRCSSQSGHNTVSWYQQALGQGPQFIFQYYREEENGRGNFPPRFSGLQFPNYSSELNVNALELDDSALYLCASKGGATYGYTFGSGTRLTVV.

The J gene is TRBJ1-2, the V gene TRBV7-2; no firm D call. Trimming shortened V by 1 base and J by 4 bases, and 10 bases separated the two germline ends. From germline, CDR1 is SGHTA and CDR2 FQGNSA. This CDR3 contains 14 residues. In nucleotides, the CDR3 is TGTGCCAGCAGCTTAGGGGTTTACAGCTATGGCTACACCTTC. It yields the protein CASSLGVYSYGYTF.

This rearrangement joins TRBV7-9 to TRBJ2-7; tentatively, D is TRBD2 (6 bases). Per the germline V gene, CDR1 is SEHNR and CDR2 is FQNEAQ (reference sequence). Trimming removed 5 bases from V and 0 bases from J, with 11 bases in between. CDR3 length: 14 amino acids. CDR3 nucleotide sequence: TGTGCCAGCAGCCGGGACTCCCTCTCCTACGAGCAGTACTTC. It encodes CASSRDSLSYEQYF.